These 16 T cell receptor beta chains were sequenced from one sample in a study of OX40 agonist ivuxolimab in advanced cancers. TCRdb's copy holds only in-frame clones and misses some; the assay was immunoSEQ multiplex PCR. The profile shows 60,000 to 85,000 clones, around 90% of them singletons. This sample comprised CD4+ or CD8+ T cells sorted from blood, obtained in a trial of the OX40 agonist ivuxolimab. Source of these receptors: an adult with an advanced solid tumor such as melanoma, head and neck, liver or kidney cancer.

The chain combines TRBV7-6 with TRBJ2-1, with D unresolved. Germline V gene sequence: CDR1 SGHVS, CDR2 FNYEAQ. This CDR3 comprises 13 residues. Trimming removed 2 bases at V and 6 bases at J, with 8 bases between. CDR3 sequence reads: CASSLFSPNEQFF. The CDR3 nucleotides read TGTGCCAGCAGCTTATTTAGTCCCAATGAGCAGTTCTTC.

V and J are TRBV7-8 and TRBJ2-7, with 9 bases identical to TRBD2. The CDR3 covers 15 residues. The germline V gene encodes CDR1 SGHVS and CDR2 FQNEAQ. V was pared by 5 bases and J by 2 bases, with 7 bases of the junction left unmatched. CDR3: CASSGAREGPYEQYF. CDR3 bases: TGTGCCAGCAGCGGGGCGCGGGAGGGCCCCTACGAGCAGTACTTC.

In this sample, this clone turned up a few times. V and J are TRBV28 and TRBJ1-2, with D hard to call. V lost 2 bases to trimming and J lost 4 bases, with 5 bases between them. Germline CDR1 and CDR2: MDHEN and SYDVKM. The CDR3 runs to 12 residues. In nucleotides, the CDR3 is TGTGCCAGCAGTTTAAGGCTCTATGGCTACACCTTC. Amino acids: CASSLRLYGYTF.

This clone occurred once. V usage is TRBV6-5 and J usage is TRBJ1-4, with D possibly matching TRBD1 (6 bases). Per the germline V gene, CDR1 is MNHEY and CDR2 is SVGAGI. This CDR3 has 13 amino acids. The V gene lost 4 bases and the J gene lost 8 bases, with 11 bases spanning the gap. The CDR3 protein is CASSSQGTEKLFF. Written as DNA, the CDR3 is TGTGCCAGCAGTTCTCAGGGGACCGAAAAACTGTTTTTT.

V is TRBV28 and J is TRBJ2-7; a weak D match, TRBD1 (6 bases). This CDR3 has 12 residues. The germline V gene has CDR1 MDHEN and CDR2 SYDVKM. The V end was cut by 10 bases, the J end by 1 base, with 11 bases between. The CDR3 protein is CAIQGLSYEQYF. The DNA of the CDR3 is TGTGCCATACAGGGTTTGTCCTACGAGCAGTACTTC. The full variable domain, in which reference TRBV28 and TRBJ2-7 provide the parts outside the CDR3, is DVKVTQSSRYLVKRTGEKVFLECVQDMDHENMFWYRQDPGLGLRLIYFSYDVKMKEKGDIPEGYSVSREKKERFSLILESASTNQTSMYLCAIQGLSYEQYFGPGTRLTVT.

This chain connects TRBV6-5 to TRBJ1-3; D perhaps matches TRBD1 (5 bases). Trimming took 6 bases from V and 1 from J, leaving 13 bases between them. Germline values: CDR1 MNHEY, CDR2 SVGAGI. The CDR3 is 15 amino acids. CDR3 nucleotide sequence: TGTGCCAGCAGAAATCAAGGGGTATCTGGAAACACCATATATTTT. It codes for CASRNQGVSGNTIYF.

The J gene is TRBJ1-1, the V gene TRBV27; D perhaps matches TRBD1 (5 bases). The CDR3 spans 16 residues. CDR1 and CDR2 from the germline V gene are MNHEY and SMNVEV (reference sequence). V was pared by 1 base and J by 3 bases, with 15 bases between. The CDR3 spells CASSLLGGNVDTEAFF. The CDR3 region has the DNA TGTGCCAGCAGTTTATTGGGGGGAAACGTCGACACTGAAGCTTTCTTT.

The chain links TRBV19 to TRBJ1-2; unclear D gene. Trimming removed 7 bases at V and 5 bases at J, with 8 bases between. CDR1 is LNHDA and CDR2 is SQIVND in the germline V gene (reference sequence). This CDR3 spans 11 amino acids. CDR3 sequence reads: CASMDAYGYTF. In nucleotides, the CDR3 is TGTGCCAGTATGGATGCGTATGGCTACACCTTC. Full variable domain (missing parts from reference TRBV19 and TRBJ1-2): DGGITQSPKYLFRKEGQNVTLSCEQNLNHDAMYWYRQDPGQGLRLIYYSQIVNDFQKGDIAEGYSVSREKKESFPLTVTSAQKNPTAFYLCASMDAYGYTFGSGTRLTVV.

The rearrangement links TRBV19 to TRBJ2-6, with D perhaps TRBD1 (6 bases). This CDR3 is 15 amino acids long. Germline CDR1 is LNHDA and CDR2 is SQIVND (reference sequence). V was clipped by 8 bases and J by 4 bases, with 15 bases between them. The CDR3 coding sequence is TGTGCCAGTTCAAACACAGGGACCGGGGCCAACGTCCTGACTTTC. Translation gives CASSNTGTGANVLTF.

The rearrangement links TRBV5-4 to TRBJ2-3; 8 positions agree with TRBD2. CDR1 and CDR2 (germline): SGHNT, YYREEE (reference sequence). J was trimmed by 4 bases and V by 4 bases; bases with no gene match: 11. This CDR3 has 16 residues. CDR3 DNA: TGTGCCAGCAGCCCCCCAGCGGGAGCGAATTCAGATACGCAGTATTTT. Translating gives CASSPPAGANSDTQYF.

This chain joins TRBV13 and TRBJ2-7, with 8 bases identical to TRBD2. Trimming cost V 2 bases and J 5 bases; bases outside gene matches: 5. Germline CDR1 and CDR2: PRHDT and FYEKMQ (reference sequence). This CDR3 is 14 amino acids long. CDR3 sequence (DNA): TGTGCCAGCAGCTTAACGGGACTAGACCACGAGCAGTACTTC. It yields the protein CASSLTGLDHEQYF.

J is TRBJ2-3 and V is TRBV4-2, with 10 bases aligning to TRBD2. V lost 4 bases to trimming and J lost 4 bases; unmatched junction nucleotides: 11. The CDR3 is 17 amino acids. Germline values: CDR1 LGHNA, CDR2 YNFKEQ. This CDR3 is CASSPATVAGGPDTQYF. In nucleotides, the CDR3 is TGTGCCAGCAGCCCGGCAACAGTAGCGGGGGGCCCAGATACGCAGTATTTT.

The V call is TRBV18, the J call TRBJ2-1, with 8 bases matching TRBD1. With 4 bases clipped from V and 5 bases from J, the junction kept 10 bases outside the gene matches. The CDR3 has 16 amino acids. The germline gives CDR1 KGHSH, CDR2 LQKENI. Written as DNA, the CDR3 is TGTGCCAGCTCACGAAACGCGGGACAGGAGAACAATGAGCAGTTCTTC. It translates to CASSRNAGQENNEQFF.

The chain is built from TRBV11-2 and TRBJ2-7; D ambiguous. CDR3 length: 13 amino acids. V lost 2 bases and J 3 bases, leaving 8 bases between the germline ends. CDR1 is SGHAT and CDR2 is FQNNGV in the germline V gene. The CDR3 DNA follows: TGTGCCAGCAGCTTAAGACGGAGCTACGAGCAGTACTTC. Amino acid sequence: CASSLRRSYEQYF.

In its sample, this clone was seen a few times. V is TRBV7-9 and J is TRBJ1-2; D might be TRBD1 (5 bases). Trimming left V 5 bases short and J 12 bases short, with 19 bases between. This CDR3 is built from 13 residues. Germline CDR1 reads SEHNR; CDR2 reads FQNEAQ (reference sequence). CDR3 protein: CASSGAPGMTDTF. As DNA, the CDR3 is TGTGCCAGCAGCGGAGCTCCAGGGATGACAGACACCTTC.

This chain uses TRBV20-1 with TRBJ2-5; D is ambiguous. Germline CDR1 is DFQATT and CDR2 is SNEGSKA (reference sequence). The CDR3 is made up of 11 amino acids. Trimming left V 3 bases short and J 4 bases short, with 6 bases between. For the CDR3, the DNA is TGCAGTGCTAGGGTAACAGAGACCCAGTACTTC. It encodes CSARVTETQYF.